One and the same sample provided the 32 T cell receptor beta chains below, sequenced in a study of immune evolution from preneoplasia to lung adenocarcinoma. Measured with immunoSEQ multiplex PCR; TCRdb has only the in-frame clones, and not every one. Of under 9,500 clones detected, about 76% appear once; the ten largest clones hold around 8.3%. Source material: FFPE invasive lung adenocarcinoma tissue. The receptors originated from a person in their fifties with lung adenocarcinoma.

The chain is built from TRBV7-9 and TRBJ2-6; weak D call: TRBD1 (6 bases). V dropped 1 base and J dropped 2 bases, with 9 bases sitting between them. Germline V gives CDR1 SEHNR, CDR2 FQNEAQ (reference sequence). There are 16 residues in the CDR3. CDR3 protein: CASSLGGGAGANVLTF. The CDR3 DNA follows: TGTGCCAGCAGCTTAGGAGGGGGAGCTGGGGCCAACGTCCTGACTTTC.

The chain recombines TRBV14 with TRBJ1-1; 9 bases match TRBD1. J gave up 10 bases and V 4 bases, and 7 bases lay outside the gene matches. Germline V gene data show CDR1 as SGHDN and CDR2 as FVKESK. This CDR3 has 13 amino acids. The CDR3 protein is CASSREWDRVAFF. Written as DNA, the CDR3 is TGTGCCAGCAGCCGGGAGTGGGACAGGGTAGCTTTCTTT.

The J gene is TRBJ2-3, the V gene TRBV14; D ambiguous. The CDR3 extends over 14 amino acids. In germline, CDR1 is SGHDN, CDR2 FVKESK. V was shortened by 4 bases and J by 4 bases, with 12 bases between the two germline ends. The CDR3, as DNA: TGTGCCAGCAGCCCATCCGCGGTACCAGATACGCAGTATTTT. Protein: CASSPSAVPDTQYF.

The chain joins TRBV4-2 to TRBJ2-7; 9 positions match TRBD1. Per the germline V gene, CDR1 is LGHNA and CDR2 is YNFKEQ. V lost 4 bases, J lost 3 bases, and 4 bases stayed unmatched. The CDR3 sequence is 14 residues long. CDR3 sequence (DNA): TGTGCCAGCAGCCCGGGACAGGGAAACTACGAGCAGTACTTC. This encodes CASSPGQGNYEQYF.

This rearrangement joins TRBV27 to TRBJ2-1; D gene unclear. Deletions cut 6 bases from V and 4 bases from J, with 16 bases between. Germline CDR1 reads MNHEY; CDR2 reads SMNVEV (reference sequence). This CDR3 is 15 amino acids long. The CDR3: CASSPIVRGYNEQFF. The CDR3 DNA sequence: TGTGCCAGCAGCCCCATAGTACGCGGTTACAATGAGCAGTTCTTC.

V gene TRBV30 combines with J gene TRBJ2-5, with 8 bases lining up with TRBD2. The CDR3 sequence is 15 residues long. J lost 1 base, V lost 2 bases, and 6 bases had no gene match. CDR1 GTSNPN and CDR2 SVGIG come from the germline V gene (reference sequence). The CDR3 reads CAWSPTSGGQETQYF. The CDR3 DNA follows: TGTGCCTGGAGTCCCACTAGCGGAGGCCAAGAGACCCAGTACTTC.

CDR3 region: CASSYSVSIQETQYF. In DNA form, the CDR3 reads TGTGCCAGCAGTTACTCCGTTAGTATACAAGAGACCCAGTACTTC. V is TRBV6-5 and J is TRBJ2-5; D is unresolved. CDR1 is MNHEY and CDR2 is SVGAGI in the germline V gene. This CDR3 contains 15 residues. V lost 0 bases, J lost 2 bases, and 10 bases lay in between.

The sample holds a few counts of this clone. The chain employs TRBV6-5 and TRBJ1-1; the D is unclear. V lost 8 bases to trimming and J lost 1 base, with 8 bases between them. This CDR3 comprises 12 residues. CDR1 is MNHEY and CDR2 is SVGAGI in the germline V gene. The chain's CDR3 is CASGARNTEAFF. The CDR3 bases are TGTGCCAGCGGAGCAAGGAACACTGAAGCTTTCTTT.

The CDR3, as DNA: TGTGCCAGCAGCCAAGGCAGGGTGACTGAAGCTTTCTTT. Amino acids: CASSQGRVTEAFF. The chain has TRBV27 and TRBJ1-1; possible D gene TRBD1, 5 bases. The CDR3 totals 13 residues. Per germline, CDR1 MNHEY and CDR2 SMNVEV (reference sequence). Trimming removed 6 bases at V and 5 bases at J, with 13 bases between.

This clone came up once. The V gene is TRBV29-1, the J gene TRBJ2-4; the D call may be TRBD1 or TRBD2 (5 bases each). This CDR3 has 11 residues. Trimming removed 4 bases from V and 5 bases from J, with 6 bases in between. Germline CDR1 reads SQVTM; CDR2 reads ANQGSEA. The CDR3 DNA reads as TGCAGCGTTGGAGGGGAAAACATTCAGTACTTC. Encoded protein: CSVGGENIQYF.

V gene TRBV27 combines with J gene TRBJ1-2; 8 positions match TRBD1. CDR1 and CDR2 from the germline V gene are MNHEY and SMNVEV (reference sequence). The CDR3 consists of 13 residues. The ends lost 6 bases at V and 8 bases at J; junction bases unmatched: 8. CDR3 sequence: CASSPQGAGGYTF. The CDR3 coding sequence is TGTGCCAGCAGCCCCCAGGGGGCGGGAGGCTACACCTTC.

The V and J genes are TRBV2 and TRBJ1-2; D gene ambiguous. V lost 3 bases, J lost 4 bases, and 15 bases lay in between. The germline CDR1 and CDR2 sequences are SNHLY and FYNNEI. CDR3 length equals 15 residues. The CDR3 reads CASSDSAGLTYGYTF. Written as DNA, the CDR3 is TGTGCCAGCAGTGACTCGGCGGGTTTAACCTATGGCTACACCTTC.

The chain combines TRBV6-5 with TRBJ2-1; 7 positions agree with TRBD1. Looked up from germline, CDR1 is MNHEY and CDR2 is SVGAGI. This CDR3 is 13 amino acids long. The trim removed 0 bases at V and 8 bases at J, leaving 1 base unmatched. CDR3 protein: CASSYSRGHEQFF. CDR3 nucleotide sequence: TGTGCCAGCAGTTACTCAAGGGGGCATGAGCAGTTCTTC.

The chain carries TRBV27 and TRBJ2-3, with TRBD2 matching over 13 bases. The V segment lost 6 bases and the J segment 1 base; nucleotides outside the gene matches: 10. This CDR3 comprises 18 residues. CDR1 and CDR2 from the germline V gene are MNHEY and SMNVEV (reference sequence). The CDR3 bases are TGTGCCAGCAGGACCGGGACTAGCGGGACCTGGGGCACAGATACGCAGTATTTT. Encoded protein: CASRTGTSGTWGTDTQYF.

This rearrangement joins TRBV7-9 to TRBJ2-3, with D uncertain. There are 15 residues in the CDR3. CDR1 and CDR2 (germline): SEHNR, FQNEAQ (reference sequence). V lost 4 bases to trimming and J lost 0 bases, with 11 bases between them. CDR3 in amino acids: CASSSGATSTDTQYF. The CDR3 DNA reads TGTGCCAGCAGCTCCGGCGCAACTAGCACAGATACGCAGTATTTT.

V is TRBV11-2 and J is TRBJ2-1; D tentatively fits TRBD1 or TRBD2 (6 bases each). V gave up 1 base and J gave up 4 bases, with 14 bases separating them. Germline V lookup: CDR1 SGHAT, CDR2 FQNNGV. The CDR3 consists of 16 residues. The CDR3 protein is CASSLGGGQGYNEQFF. As DNA, the CDR3 is TGTGCCAGCAGCTTAGGAGGGGGGCAAGGGTACAATGAGCAGTTCTTC.

The CDR3 DNA reads TGTGCCAGCAGTTCCCAATCAGGGAACACTGAAGCTTTCTTT. Translation: CASSSQSGNTEAFF. The V and J genes are TRBV6-5 and TRBJ1-1; D not resolved. The germline gives CDR1 MNHEY, CDR2 SVGAGI. The CDR3 totals 14 residues. V lost 4 bases and J 1 base, leaving 10 bases between the germline ends.

V usage is TRBV6-6 and J usage is TRBJ1-2, with TRBD1 identical over 9 bases. J was trimmed by 6 bases and V by 6 bases; bases with no gene match: 2. CDR1 is MNHNY, CDR2 SVGAGI, per germline (reference sequence). The CDR3 totals 12 residues. CDR3 loop: CASSRQGDGYTF. Written as DNA, the CDR3 is TGTGCCAGCAGCCGACAGGGGGATGGCTACACCTTC.

The chain has TRBV7-2 and TRBJ1-2, with TRBD1 as a possible D gene (5 bases). The germline V gene has CDR1 SGHTA and CDR2 FQGNSA. V was trimmed by 2 bases and J by 5 bases, leaving 12 bases between them. This CDR3 region has 14 residues. CDR3 residues: CASSLQGLAYGYTF. Here the CDR3 DNA reads TGTGCCAGCAGCTTACAGGGCTTAGCGTATGGCTACACCTTC.

The V call is TRBV6-4, the J call TRBJ1-1; D is unclear. The V and J ends lost 6 bases and 3 bases respectively, with 11 bases between them. The germline CDR1 and CDR2 sequences are MRHNA and SNTAGT. This CDR3 is 13 amino acids long. The CDR3 loop is CASSDREDTEAFF. The CDR3 coding sequence is TGTGCCAGCAGCGACCGAGAGGACACTGAAGCTTTCTTT.

With regard to this clone: An end of the junction does not agree with germline; a read error may underlie this. This rearrangement joins TRBV6-4 to TRBJ2-3; TRBD2 aligns across 12 bases. This CDR3 is 14 amino acids long. CDR1 MRHNA and CDR2 SNTAGT come from the germline V gene. The CDR3 nucleotides are TGTGCCAGTAGTGACTCTAGCGGGGGGGCTGTGCAGTATTTT. As protein: CASSDSSGGAVQYF.

This clone was observed once. The rearrangement links TRBV7-9 to TRBJ2-3; D call uncertain. Germline V lookup: CDR1 SEHNR, CDR2 FQNEAQ (reference sequence). The V end was cut by 5 bases, the J end by 5 bases, with 11 bases between. The CDR3 has 13 amino acids. CDR3: CASSPRSVDTQYF. DNA for the CDR3: TGTGCCAGCAGCCCCAGGAGCGTAGATACGCAGTATTTT.

This clone was seen a few times. The chain recombines TRBV18 with TRBJ2-3, with no clear D. This CDR3 has 14 residues. V lost 3 bases and J lost 5, with 12 bases in between. Germline V gives CDR1 KGHSH, CDR2 LQKENI. CDR3 coding DNA: TGTGCCAGCTCACCCCAGTATATGGGAGATACGCAGTATTTT. Protein: CASSPQYMGDTQYF.

The rearrangement joins TRBV19 to TRBJ2-2; D remains unclear. Germline CDR1 LNHDA, CDR2 SQIVND (reference sequence). The CDR3 is 15 residues long. Trimming took off 3 bases at V and 1 base at J, with 9 bases between the two ends. The CDR3 DNA sequence: TGTGCCAGTAGTATGAGGCAGTTGAACACCGGGGAGCTGTTTTTT. Protein product: CASSMRQLNTGELFF.

The V call is TRBV30, the J call TRBJ1-1, with D perhaps TRBD1 (5 bases). CDR1 is GTSNPN and CDR2 is SVGIG in the germline V gene (reference sequence). The CDR3 runs 14 residues. Trimming shortened V by 4 bases and J by 5 bases, and 17 bases separated the two germline ends. CDR3 nucleotides: TGTGCCTGGACTTCACGGGGGGGGTGGACTGAAGCTTTCTTT. It encodes CAWTSRGGWTEAFF.

The chain couples TRBV18 to TRBJ2-3, with TRBD1 matching over 8 bases. Germline V CDR1 and CDR2: KGHSH, LQKENI. The CDR3 has 16 amino acids. V lost 4 bases, J lost 2 bases, and 8 bases stayed unmatched. Here the CDR3 reads CASSQRGTGFTDTQYF. The CDR3 nucleotides read TGTGCCAGCTCACAACGAGGGACAGGATTCACAGATACGCAGTATTTT.

The genes are TRBV6-1 and TRBJ2-3; no clear D gene. Germline CDR1 reads MNHNS; CDR2 reads SASEGT. V was shortened by 4 bases and J by 2 bases, with 13 bases between the two germline ends. There are 15 residues in the CDR3. CDR3 DNA: TGTGCCAGCAGTGGACTTTTCGGGCTCACAGATACGCAGTATTTT. Translating it yields CASSGLFGLTDTQYF.

V gene TRBV6-1 combines with J gene TRBJ2-5; D is unresolved. V lost 0 bases and J lost 2, with 10 bases in between. CDR1 is MNHNS and CDR2 is SASEGT in the germline V gene. The CDR3 spans 15 residues. For the CDR3, the DNA is TGTGCCAGCAGTGAAGCTTTGGGCGGACAAGAGACCCAGTACTTC. Amino acids: CASSEALGGQETQYF.

DNA of the CDR3: TGTGCCAGCAGTGAAGCAGGGTACGCCGGGGAGCTGTTTTTT. Its protein is CASSEAGYAGELFF. V usage is TRBV2 and J usage is TRBJ2-2; D not certain. CDR3 size: 14 residues. From germline, CDR1 is SNHLY and CDR2 FYNNEI. V was cut by 0 bases and J by 6 bases, with 8 bases left in between.

The CDR3 spells CASSLTRLSGTQYF. The DNA of the CDR3 is TGTGCCAGCAGCTTAACCAGGTTGAGTGGGACCCAGTACTTC. V usage is TRBV11-2 and J usage is TRBJ2-5; D remains ambiguous. The ends were cut back, 2 bases at V and 7 bases at J, with 14 bases in the middle. The germline V gene has CDR1 SGHAT and CDR2 FQNNGV. This CDR3 is 14 amino acids long.

This clone appeared a few times. V is TRBV28 and J is TRBJ1-3, with D perhaps TRBD1 (5 bases). Between the trimmed V and J ends, which lost 3 bases and 4 bases, there was a span of 16 bases. This CDR3 has 16 residues. Germline V gene sequence: CDR1 MDHEN, CDR2 SYDVKM. CDR3 nucleotides: TGTGCCAGCAGTTTCAGCGGTCGGGGGGACGGAAACACCATATATTTT. Its translation is CASSFSGRGDGNTIYF.

This clone was detected only once. The CDR3 DNA reads TGCGCCAGCAGCCAAGATAGGGGACAGGGGGTCCCAGATACGCAGTATTTT. Encoded protein: CASSQDRGQGVPDTQYF. The chain couples TRBV4-1 to TRBJ2-3; 11 bases are a match to TRBD1. There are 17 residues in the CDR3. V dropped 0 bases and J dropped 4; count of bases not matched to a gene: 6. CDR1 and CDR2 from the germline V gene are MGHRA and YSYEKL.